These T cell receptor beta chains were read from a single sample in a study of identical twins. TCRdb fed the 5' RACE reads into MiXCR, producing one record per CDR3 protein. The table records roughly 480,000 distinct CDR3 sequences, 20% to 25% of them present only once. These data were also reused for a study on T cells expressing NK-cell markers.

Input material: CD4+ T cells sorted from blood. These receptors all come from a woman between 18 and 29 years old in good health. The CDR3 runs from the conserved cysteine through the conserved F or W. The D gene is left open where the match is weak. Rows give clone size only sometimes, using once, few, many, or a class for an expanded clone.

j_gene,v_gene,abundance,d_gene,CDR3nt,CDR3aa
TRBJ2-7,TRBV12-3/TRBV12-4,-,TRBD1,TGTGCCAGCAGTTTAAGGGACAGTTACTACGAGCAGTACTTC,CASSLRDSYYEQYF
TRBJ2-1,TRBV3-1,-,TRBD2,TGTGCCAGCAGTCCCCAAGCGGGAGCCCGCAATGAGCAGTTCTTC,CASSPQAGARNEQFF
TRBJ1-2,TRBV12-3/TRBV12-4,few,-,TGTGCCAGCAGGGTGGAGACAGTCCCCTATGGCTACACCTTC,CASRVETVPYGYTF
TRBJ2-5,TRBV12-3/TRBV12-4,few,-,TGTGCCAGCAGTAACGGGGCAGGGATCGGTGAGACCCAGTACTTC,CASSNGAGIGETQYF
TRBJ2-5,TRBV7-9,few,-,TGTGCCAGCAGCAGCAGTGTAGACCACGGGGTTTTGGAGACCCAGTACTTC,CASSSSVDHGVLETQYF
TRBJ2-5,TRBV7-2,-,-,TGTGCCAGCAGCTTAGTCCCACAGACCCAGTACTTC,CASSLVPQTQYF
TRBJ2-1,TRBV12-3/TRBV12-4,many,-,TGTGCCAGCAGTTTTAAAGAGAGCTCCTACAATGAGCAGTTCTTC,CASSFKESSYNEQFF
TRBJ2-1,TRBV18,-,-,TGTGCCAGCTCACCAGGGATCAGGGGTGAGCAGTTCTTC,CASSPGIRGEQFF
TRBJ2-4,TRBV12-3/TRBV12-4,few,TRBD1,TGTGCCAGCAGTCCAGACGACAGGGCCCAAAACTTC,CASSPDDRAQNF
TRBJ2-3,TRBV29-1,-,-,TGCAGCTTTGGAGGGTTGGGCGCGCAGTATTTT,CSFGGLGAQYF
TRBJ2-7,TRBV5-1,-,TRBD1,TGCGCCAGCGGCGTAGGACAGGCGACGACCTACGAGCAGTACTTC,CASGVGQATTYEQYF
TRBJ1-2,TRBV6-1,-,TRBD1,TGTGCCTCCGGGGACAGGGCAGGTCATGGCTACACCTTC,CASGDRAGHGYTF
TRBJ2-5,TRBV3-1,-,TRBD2,TGTGCCAGCAGCCACACCGGGACTATAGATAAGACCCAGTACTTC,CASSHTGTIDKTQYF
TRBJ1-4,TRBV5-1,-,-,TGCGCCAGCAGATCAACTAATGAAAAACTGTTTTTT,CASRSTNEKLFF
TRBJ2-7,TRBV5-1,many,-,TGCGCCAGCAGCTTTTCGGGTTTCTACGAGCAGTACTTC,CASSFSGFYEQYF
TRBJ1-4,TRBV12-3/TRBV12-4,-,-,TGTGCCAGCAGTCGTAGATCCGCAACTAATGAAAAACTGTTTTTT,CASSRRSATNEKLFF
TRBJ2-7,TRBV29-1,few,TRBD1,TGCAGCGTAAAGGGGGCGCGCACCTACGAGCAGTACTTC,CSVKGARTYEQYF
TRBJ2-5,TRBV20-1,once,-,TGCAGTGCTAGACAACCCGGGATCAAAGAGACCCAGTACTTC,CSARQPGIKETQYF
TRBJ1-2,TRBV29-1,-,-,TGCAGCGCCTATGACAGAGCTAGCTATGGCTACACCTTC,CSAYDRASYGYTF
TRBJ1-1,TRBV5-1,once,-,TGCGCCAGCAGCTCGCTTGACAGGACAAACACTGAAGCTTTCTTT,CASSSLDRTNTEAFF
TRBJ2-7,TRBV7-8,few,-,TGTGCCAGCAGCTTACCCAGAATCAAACCCTACGAGCAGTACTTC,CASSLPRIKPYEQYF
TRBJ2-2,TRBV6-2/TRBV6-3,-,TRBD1,TGTGCCAGCAAACAAGACGGGACAGGGAACACCGGGGAGCTGTTTTTT,CASKQDGTGNTGELFF
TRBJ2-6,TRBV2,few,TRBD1,TGTGCCAGCAGTGCCCAGGGGGCGGCTGGGGCCAACGTCCTGACTTTC,CASSAQGAAGANVLTF
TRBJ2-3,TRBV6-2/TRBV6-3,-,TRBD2,TGTGCCAGCATAAGCGGGGGGCCCACAGATACGCAGTATTTT,CASISGGPTDTQYF
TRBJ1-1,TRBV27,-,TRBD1,TGTGCACGTACCGGACAGGGGGCGTTTCAGAACACTGAAGCTTTCTTT,CARTGQGAFQNTEAFF
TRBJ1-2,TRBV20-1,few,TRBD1,TGCAGTGCTAGTGGGGACAGCCACGTAGGTGGCTACACCTTC,CSASGDSHVGGYTF
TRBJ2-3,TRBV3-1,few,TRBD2,TGTGCCAGCAGCCAAGGGGATAAGGGACTAGCGGGGAGGGCAGATACGCAGTATTTT,CASSQGDKGLAGRADTQYF
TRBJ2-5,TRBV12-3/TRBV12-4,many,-,TGTGCCAGCAGTTTGGCAGCGCGAGAGACCCAGTACTTC,CASSLAARETQYF
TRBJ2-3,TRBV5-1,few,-,TGCGCCAGCAGCTTATCGACTGGCCTCACAGATACGCAGTATTTT,CASSLSTGLTDTQYF
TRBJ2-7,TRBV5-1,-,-,TGCGCCAGCAGCCCGGACCGGGCAAGGCCGCACGAGCAGTACTTC,CASSPDRARPHEQYF
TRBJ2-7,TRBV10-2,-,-,TGCGCCAGCAGTGACGAGGGAGCCGCCTACGAGCAGTACTTC,CASSDEGAAYEQYF
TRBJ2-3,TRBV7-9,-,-,TGTGCCAGCAGAACCCCGAGGGGGAGAACCACAGATACGCAGTATTTT,CASRTPRGRTTDTQYF